This T cell receptor beta chain was sequenced for a study of T cells in Graves' hyperthyroidism and ophthalmopathy. Study observations and caveats: The model's output predicted ophthalmopathy at a median of about 6.5 months prior to onset.

Amplified TCR beta CDR3 regions derived from RNA transcripts. In the first-round RT-PCR of the TCR CDR3, the HTBI primer set was used. TCRdb ran MiXCR on the multiplex PCR reads and lists one entry per CDR3 protein. The sample includes about 610,000 distinct CDR3 sequences, roughly 15% of them seen just once. In the case of this clonotype: The antigen is unknown.

Per germline, CDR1 SEHNR and CDR2 FQNEAQ (reference sequence). Trimming shortened V by 5 bases and J by 10 bases, and 9 bases separated the two germline ends. CDR3 length equals 11 residues. V gene TRBV7-9 combines with J gene TRBJ2-1; D is perhaps TRBD2 (6 bases). The sequence derives from a woman between 40 and 55 years old with Graves' ophthalmopathy. The specimen sequenced was blood. CDR3 residues: CASSPEGEQFF. The CDR3, as DNA: TGTGCCAGCAGCCCGGAGGGAGAGCAGTTCTTC.